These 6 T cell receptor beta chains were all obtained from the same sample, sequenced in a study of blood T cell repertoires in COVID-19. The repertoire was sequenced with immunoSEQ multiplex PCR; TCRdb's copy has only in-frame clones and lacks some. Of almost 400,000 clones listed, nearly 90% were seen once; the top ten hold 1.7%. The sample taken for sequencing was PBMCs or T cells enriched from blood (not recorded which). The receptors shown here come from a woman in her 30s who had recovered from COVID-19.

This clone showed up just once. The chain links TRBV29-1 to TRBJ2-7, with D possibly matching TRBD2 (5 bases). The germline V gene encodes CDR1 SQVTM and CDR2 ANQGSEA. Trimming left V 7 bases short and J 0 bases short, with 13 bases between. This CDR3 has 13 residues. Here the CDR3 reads CSDRRASSYEQYF. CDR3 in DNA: TGCAGCGATCGGCGGGCCAGCTCCTACGAGCAGTACTTC.

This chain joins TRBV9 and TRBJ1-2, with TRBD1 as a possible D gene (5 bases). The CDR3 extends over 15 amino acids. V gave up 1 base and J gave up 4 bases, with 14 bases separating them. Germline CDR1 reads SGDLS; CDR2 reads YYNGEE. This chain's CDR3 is CASSVRDLGGYGYTF. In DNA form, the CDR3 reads TGTGCCAGCAGCGTAAGGGACCTGGGGGGCTATGGCTACACCTTC.

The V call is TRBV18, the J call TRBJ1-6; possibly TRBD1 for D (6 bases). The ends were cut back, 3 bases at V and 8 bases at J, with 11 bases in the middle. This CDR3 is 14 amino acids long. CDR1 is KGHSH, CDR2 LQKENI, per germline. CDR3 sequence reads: CASSPTGSDSPLHF. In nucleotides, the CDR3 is TGTGCCAGCTCACCGACAGGTTCGGATTCACCCCTCCACTTT.

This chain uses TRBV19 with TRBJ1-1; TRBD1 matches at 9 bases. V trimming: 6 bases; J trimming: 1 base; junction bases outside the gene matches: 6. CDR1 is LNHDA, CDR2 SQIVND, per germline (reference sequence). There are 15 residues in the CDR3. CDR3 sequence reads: CASRGTGFTNTEAFF. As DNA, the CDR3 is TGTGCCAGTAGGGGGACAGGGTTTACGAACACTGAAGCTTTCTTT. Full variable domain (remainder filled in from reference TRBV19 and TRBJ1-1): DGGITQSPKYLFRKEGQNVTLSCEQNLNHDAMYWYRQDPGQGLRLIYYSQIVNDFQKGDIAEGYSVSREKKESFPLTVTSAQKNPTAFYLCASRGTGFTNTEAFFGQGTRLTVV.

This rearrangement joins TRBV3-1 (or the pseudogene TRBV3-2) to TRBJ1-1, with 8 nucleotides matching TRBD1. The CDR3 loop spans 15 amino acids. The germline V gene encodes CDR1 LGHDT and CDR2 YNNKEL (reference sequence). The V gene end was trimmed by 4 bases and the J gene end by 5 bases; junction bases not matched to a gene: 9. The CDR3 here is CASSLRTGQGTEAFF. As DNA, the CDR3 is TGTGCCAGCAGCCTCAGGACAGGGCAGGGTACTGAAGCTTTCTTT.

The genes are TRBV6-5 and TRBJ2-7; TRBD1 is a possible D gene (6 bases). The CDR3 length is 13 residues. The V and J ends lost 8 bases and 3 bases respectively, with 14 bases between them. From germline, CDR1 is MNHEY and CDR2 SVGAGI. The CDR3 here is CASGRTDGYEQYF. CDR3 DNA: TGTGCCAGCGGAAGGACAGATGGCTACGAGCAGTACTTC.